One TCR beta chain is described in this entry. What it binds is unknown. TCRdb analysed the RT-PCR reads with MiXCR anew, one entry per CDR3 protein. The sample lists approximately 730,000 distinct CDR3 sequences; roughly 13% were seen once. The sample is drawn from a study of response to subunit inactivated influenza vaccine. The study, taken as a whole, reports: A suggestion made by the authors is that each seasonal influenza vaccination recruits few new T cells.

J lost 5 bases, V lost 4 bases, and 10 bases had no gene match. CDR3 length equals 17 residues. The J gene is TRBJ2-7, the V gene TRBV12-3 or TRBV12-4; TRBD2 matches at 14 bases. The clonotype originates from a man in his fifties or sixties who received an inactivated influenza vaccine. This specimen consisted of PBMCs from blood, obtained less than 15 days before vaccination. CDR3 region: CASSSTRLAGGPHEQYF. The CDR3, as DNA: TGTGCCAGCAGTTCGACCCGACTAGCGGGAGGGCCGCACGAGCAGTACTTC.